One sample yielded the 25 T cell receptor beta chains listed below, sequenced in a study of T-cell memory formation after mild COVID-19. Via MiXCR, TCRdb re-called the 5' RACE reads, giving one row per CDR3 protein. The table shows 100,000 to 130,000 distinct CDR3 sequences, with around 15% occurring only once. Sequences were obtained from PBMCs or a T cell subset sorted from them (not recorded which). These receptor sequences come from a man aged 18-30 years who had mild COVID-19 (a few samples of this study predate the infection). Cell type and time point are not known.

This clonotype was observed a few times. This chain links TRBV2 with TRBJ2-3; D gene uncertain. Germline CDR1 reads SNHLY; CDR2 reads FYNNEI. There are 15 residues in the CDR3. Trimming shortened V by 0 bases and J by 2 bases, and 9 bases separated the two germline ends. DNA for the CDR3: TGTGCCAGCAGTGAAGCGCTTGCCATCACAGATACGCAGTATTTT. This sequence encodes CASSEALAITDTQYF.

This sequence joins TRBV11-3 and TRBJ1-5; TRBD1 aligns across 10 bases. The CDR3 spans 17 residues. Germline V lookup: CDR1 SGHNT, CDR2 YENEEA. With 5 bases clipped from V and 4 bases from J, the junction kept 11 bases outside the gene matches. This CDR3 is CASSPRDRGGENQPQHF. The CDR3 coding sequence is TGTGCCAGCAGCCCTAGGGACAGGGGAGGGGAAAATCAGCCCCAGCATTTT.

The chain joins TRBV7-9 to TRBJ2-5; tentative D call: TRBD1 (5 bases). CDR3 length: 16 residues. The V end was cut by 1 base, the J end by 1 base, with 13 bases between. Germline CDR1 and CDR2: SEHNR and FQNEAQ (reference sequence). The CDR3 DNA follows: TGTGCCAGCAGCTTAGTCCCAGGGCTCCCCCAAGAGACCCAGTACTTC. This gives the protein CASSLVPGLPQETQYF.

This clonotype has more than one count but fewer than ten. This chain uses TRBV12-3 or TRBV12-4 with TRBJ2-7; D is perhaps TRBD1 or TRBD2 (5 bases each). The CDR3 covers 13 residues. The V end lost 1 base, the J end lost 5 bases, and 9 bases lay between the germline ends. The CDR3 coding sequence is TGTGCCAGCAGTTTAGGCAGGGAGAACGAGCAGTACTTC. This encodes CASSLGRENEQYF.

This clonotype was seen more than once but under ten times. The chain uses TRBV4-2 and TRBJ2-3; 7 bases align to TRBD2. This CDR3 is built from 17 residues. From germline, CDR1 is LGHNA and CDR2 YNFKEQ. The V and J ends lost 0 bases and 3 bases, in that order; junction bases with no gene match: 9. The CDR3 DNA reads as TGTGCCAGCAGCCAAGATTGGGCGGGGGAGGGGACAGATACGCAGTATTTT. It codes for CASSQDWAGEGTDTQYF.

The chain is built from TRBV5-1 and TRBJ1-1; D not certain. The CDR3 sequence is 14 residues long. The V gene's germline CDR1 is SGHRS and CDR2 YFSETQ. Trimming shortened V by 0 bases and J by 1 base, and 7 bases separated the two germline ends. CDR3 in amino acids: CASSLGHSNTEAFF. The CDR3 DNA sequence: TGCGCCAGCAGCTTGGGGCATTCGAACACTGAAGCTTTCTTT.

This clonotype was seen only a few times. DNA of the CDR3: TGCGCCAGCAGCTTGGATCAGGGAAACACTGAAGCTTTCTTT. Residues: CASSLDQGNTEAFF. The chain employs TRBV5-1 and TRBJ1-1, with a tentative D call TRBD1 (5 bases). Deletions cut 0 bases from V and 2 bases from J, with 8 bases between. This CDR3 region has 14 residues. The germline V gene has CDR1 SGHRS and CDR2 YFSETQ.

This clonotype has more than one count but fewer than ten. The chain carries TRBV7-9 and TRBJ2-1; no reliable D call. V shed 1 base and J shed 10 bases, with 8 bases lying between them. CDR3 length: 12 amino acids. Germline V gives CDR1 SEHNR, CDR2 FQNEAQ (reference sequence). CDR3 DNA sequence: TGTGCCAGCAGCTTAGGGGCCGTGGAGCAGTTCTTC. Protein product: CASSLGAVEQFF.

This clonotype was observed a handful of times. The CDR3 DNA reads as TGTGCCAGCAGGTGGGGGGGCGAGACCCAGTACTTC. It translates to CASRWGGETQYF. The V and J genes are TRBV3-1 and TRBJ2-5; D possibly corresponds to TRBD2 (7 bases). The V gene's germline CDR1 is LGHDT and CDR2 YNNKEL (reference sequence). The CDR3 runs to 12 residues. Trimming pared 6 bases from V and 5 bases from J, leaving 10 bases between.

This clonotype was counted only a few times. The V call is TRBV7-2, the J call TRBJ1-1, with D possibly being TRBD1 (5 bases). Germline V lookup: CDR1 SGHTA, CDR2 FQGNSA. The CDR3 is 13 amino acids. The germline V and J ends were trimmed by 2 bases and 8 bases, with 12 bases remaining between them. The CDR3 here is CASSLRQMKEAFF. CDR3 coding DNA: TGTGCCAGCAGCTTACGACAGATGAAGGAAGCTTTCTTT.

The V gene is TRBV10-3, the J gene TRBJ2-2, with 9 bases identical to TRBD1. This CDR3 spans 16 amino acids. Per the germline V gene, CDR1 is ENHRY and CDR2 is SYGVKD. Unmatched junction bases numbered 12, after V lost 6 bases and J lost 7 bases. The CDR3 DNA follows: TGTGCCATCAGGGACCGGGACAGGGAAGAGAACGGGGAGCTGTTTTTT. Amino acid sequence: CAIRDRDREENGELFF.

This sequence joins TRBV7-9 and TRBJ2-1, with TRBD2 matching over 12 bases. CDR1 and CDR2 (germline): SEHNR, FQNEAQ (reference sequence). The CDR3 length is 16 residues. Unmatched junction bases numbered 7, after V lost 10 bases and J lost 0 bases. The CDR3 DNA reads TGTGCCACAGGACTAGCGGGGTCCAGCTCCTACAATGAGCAGTTCTTC. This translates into CATGLAGSSSYNEQFF.

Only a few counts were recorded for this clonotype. The CDR3 bases are TGTGCCAGCAGCTTAGGAGAAGGTTCAACTAATGAAAAACTGTTTTTT. It encodes CASSLGEGSTNEKLFF. The chain links TRBV11-2 to TRBJ1-4; D ambiguous. Germline CDR1 and CDR2: SGHAT and FQNNGV. The CDR3 is 16 amino acids. Trimming pared 1 base from V and 0 bases from J, leaving 9 bases between.

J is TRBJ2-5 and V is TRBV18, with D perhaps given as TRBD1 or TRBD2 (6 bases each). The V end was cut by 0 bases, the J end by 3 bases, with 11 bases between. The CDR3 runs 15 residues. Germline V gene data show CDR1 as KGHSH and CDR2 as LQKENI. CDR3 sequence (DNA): TGTGCCAGCTCACCACCTACGGGGGCAAAAGAGACCCAGTACTTC. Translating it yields CASSPPTGAKETQYF.

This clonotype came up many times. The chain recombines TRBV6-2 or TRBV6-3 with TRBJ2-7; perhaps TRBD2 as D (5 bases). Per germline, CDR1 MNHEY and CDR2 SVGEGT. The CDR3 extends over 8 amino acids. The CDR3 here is CVRGEQYV. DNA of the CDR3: TGTGTACGGGGCGAGCAGTACGTC.

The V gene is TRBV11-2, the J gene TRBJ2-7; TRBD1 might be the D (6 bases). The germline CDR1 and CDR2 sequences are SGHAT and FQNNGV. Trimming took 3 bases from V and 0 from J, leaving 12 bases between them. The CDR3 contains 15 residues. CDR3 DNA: TGTGCCAGCAGCTTTAGGACAGTCCTCTCCTACGAGCAGTACTTC. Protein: CASSFRTVLSYEQYF.

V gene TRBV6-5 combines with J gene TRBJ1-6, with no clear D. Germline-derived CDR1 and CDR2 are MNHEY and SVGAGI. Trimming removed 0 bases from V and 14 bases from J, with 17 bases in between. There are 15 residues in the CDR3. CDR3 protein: CASSYSAQPSFSLHF. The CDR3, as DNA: TGTGCCAGCAGTTACTCCGCACAGCCCTCGTTCTCCCTCCACTTT.

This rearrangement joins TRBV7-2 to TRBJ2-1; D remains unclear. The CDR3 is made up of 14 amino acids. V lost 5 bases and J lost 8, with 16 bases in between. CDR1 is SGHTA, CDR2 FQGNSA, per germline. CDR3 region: CASSPRPENYEQFF. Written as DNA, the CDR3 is TGTGCCAGCAGCCCGCGACCAGAGAACTATGAGCAGTTCTTC.

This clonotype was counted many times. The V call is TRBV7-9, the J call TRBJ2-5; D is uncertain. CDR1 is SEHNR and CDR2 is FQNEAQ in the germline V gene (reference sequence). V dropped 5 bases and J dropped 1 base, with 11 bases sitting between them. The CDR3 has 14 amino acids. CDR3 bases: TGTGCCAGCAGCCCCCCCGGCGGCCAAGAGACCCAGTACTTC. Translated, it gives CASSPPGGQETQYF.

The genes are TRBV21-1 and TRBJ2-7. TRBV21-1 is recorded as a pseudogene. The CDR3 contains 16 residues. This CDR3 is CASSKYWWLTSYEQYV. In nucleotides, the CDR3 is TGTGCCAGCAGCAAATACTGGTGGTTAACCTCCTACGAGCAGTACGTC.

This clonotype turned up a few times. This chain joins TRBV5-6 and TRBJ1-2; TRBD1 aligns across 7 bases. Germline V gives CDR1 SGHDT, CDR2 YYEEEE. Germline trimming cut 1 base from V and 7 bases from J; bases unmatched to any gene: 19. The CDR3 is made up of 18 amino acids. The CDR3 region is CASSLFTRDSQEVFGYTF. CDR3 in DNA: TGTGCCAGCAGCTTGTTTACCCGGGACAGCCAAGAAGTTTTTGGCTACACCTTC. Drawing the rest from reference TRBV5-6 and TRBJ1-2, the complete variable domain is DAGVTQSPTHLIKTRGQQVTLRCSPKSGHDTVSWYQQALGQGPQFIFQYYEEEERQRGNFPDRFSGHQFPNYSSELNVNALLLGDSALYLCASSLFTRDSQEVFGYTFGSGTRLTVV.

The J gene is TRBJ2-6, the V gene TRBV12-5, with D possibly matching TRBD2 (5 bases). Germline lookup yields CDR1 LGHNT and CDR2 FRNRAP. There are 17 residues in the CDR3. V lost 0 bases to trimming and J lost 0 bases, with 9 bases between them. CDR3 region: CASGLVPGNSGANVLTF. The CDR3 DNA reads TGTGCTAGTGGTTTGGTACCCGGGAACTCTGGGGCCAACGTCCTGACTTTC.

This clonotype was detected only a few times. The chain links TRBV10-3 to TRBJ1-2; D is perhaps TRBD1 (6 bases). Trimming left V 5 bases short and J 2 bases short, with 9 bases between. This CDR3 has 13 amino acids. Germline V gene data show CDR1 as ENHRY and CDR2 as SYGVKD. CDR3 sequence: CAISRQVNYGYTF. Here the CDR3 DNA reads TGTGCCATCAGTAGACAGGTCAACTATGGCTACACCTTC.

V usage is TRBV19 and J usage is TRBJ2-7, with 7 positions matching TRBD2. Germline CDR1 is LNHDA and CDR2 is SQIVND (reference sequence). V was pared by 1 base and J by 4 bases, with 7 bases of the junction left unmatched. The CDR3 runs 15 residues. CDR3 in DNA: TGTGCCAGTAGTATAGGCGGGGGAAGGAGTTACGAGCAGTACTTC. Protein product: CASSIGGGRSYEQYF.

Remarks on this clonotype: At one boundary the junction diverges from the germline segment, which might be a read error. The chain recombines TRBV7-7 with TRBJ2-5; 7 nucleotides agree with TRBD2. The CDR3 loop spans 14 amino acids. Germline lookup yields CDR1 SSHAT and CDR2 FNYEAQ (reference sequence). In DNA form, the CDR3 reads TGTGCTAGCAGCTCCGGACTAGTCCTTGAGACCCAGTACTTC. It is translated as CASSSGLVLETQYF.